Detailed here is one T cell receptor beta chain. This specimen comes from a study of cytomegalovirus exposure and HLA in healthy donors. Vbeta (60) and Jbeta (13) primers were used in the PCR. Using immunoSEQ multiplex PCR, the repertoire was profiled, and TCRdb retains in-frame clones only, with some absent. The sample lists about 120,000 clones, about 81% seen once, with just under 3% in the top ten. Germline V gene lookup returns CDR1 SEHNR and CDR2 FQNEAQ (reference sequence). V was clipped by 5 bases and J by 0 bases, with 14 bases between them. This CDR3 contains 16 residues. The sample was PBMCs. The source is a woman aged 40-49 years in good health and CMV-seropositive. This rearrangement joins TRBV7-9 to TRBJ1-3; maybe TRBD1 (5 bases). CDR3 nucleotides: TGTGCCAGCAGCCCCACCAGGGCCAACTCTGGAAACACCATATATTTT. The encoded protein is CASSPTRANSGNTIYF. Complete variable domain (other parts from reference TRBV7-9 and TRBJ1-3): DTGVSQNPRHKITKRGQNVTFRCDPISEHNRLYWYRQTLGQGPEFLTYFQNEAQLEKSRLLSDRFSAERPKGSFSTLEIQRTEQGDSAMYLCASSPTRANSGNTIYFGEGSWLTVV.